This T cell receptor (beta chain) was recorded in a study of cytomegalovirus exposure and HLA in healthy donors. Germline CDR1 is GTSNPN and CDR2 is SVGIG (reference sequence). The CDR3 runs 16 residues. General study points: Rarity held for most TCR sequences, but there were some public TCRs that occurred in many donors.

Comments on this clone: Its antigen is currently unknown.

This PCR relied on a set of 60 Vbeta primers and 13 Jbeta primers. Assay: immunoSEQ multiplex PCR; the TCRdb copy retains only in-frame clones and omits some. The data hold over 80,000 clones, with approximately 68% observed a single time. Sequences were obtained from PBMCs. The rearrangement joins TRBV30 to TRBJ2-5, with D possibly being TRBD1 (5 bases). Judging by the DNA end, TRBJ2-7 fits better; the J call may be wrong. This TCR derives from a boy aged 10-17 years in good health and CMV-seropositive. CDR3 coding DNA: TGTGCCTGGAGTTACGCCGAAGAGACAGTTTCCTACGAGCAGTACTTC. Encoded protein: CAWSYAEETVSYEQYF.